The rows below give T cell receptor beta chains drawn from one sample of a study of cytotoxic CD8 clonotypes in ibrutinib-treated CLL. TCRdb's table, derived via immunoSEQ multiplex PCR, lists solely in-frame clones and lacks some. The table lists tens of thousands of clones, 65% to 75% of them singletons. Sequencing used PBMCs, obtained at disease progression, from a patient treated with ibrutinib. Receptors were obtained from a human donor with chronic lymphocytic leukemia. CDR3s include the opening cysteine and the closing phenylalanine or tryptophan. Fields, in order: D gene, clone size, CDR3 length, J gene, V gene, CDR3 DNA, CDR3 protein. A D gene is named only where the DNA matches it firmly. Only some rows state a clone size, as once, few, many or a class for expanded clones.

d_call: NA; clone_size: NA; cdr3_length: 16; j_call: TRBJ2-5; v_call: TRBV15; cdr3_nt: TGTGCCACCAGCAGAGACAGGTTTGGGATTGGGGAGACCCAGTACTTC; cdr3_aa: CATSRDRFGIGETQYF
d_call: TRBD2; clone_size: once; cdr3_length: 15; j_call: TRBJ2-3; v_call: TRBV27; cdr3_nt: TGTGCCAGCAGTTTATCGAGCGGGAGGCTGGATACGCAGTATTTT; cdr3_aa: CASSLSSGRLDTQYF
d_call: NA; clone_size: NA; cdr3_length: 15; j_call: TRBJ1-2; v_call: TRBV7-8; cdr3_nt: TGTGCCAGCAGCTTAGTTGGGGGCTCTAACTATGGCTACACCTTC; cdr3_aa: CASSLVGGSNYGYTF
d_call: NA; clone_size: NA; cdr3_length: 16; j_call: TRBJ2-7; v_call: TRBV2; cdr3_nt: TGTGCCAGCAGTGGAGGGCGGGGCCAGGGATCCTACGAGCAGTACTTC; cdr3_aa: CASSGGRGQGSYEQYF
d_call: NA; clone_size: NA; cdr3_length: 14; j_call: TRBJ1-1; v_call: TRBV5-1; cdr3_nt: TGCGCCAGCAGCTTGGGGCACCTGAACACTGAAGCTTTCTTT; cdr3_aa: CASSLGHLNTEAFF
d_call: TRBD1; clone_size: NA; cdr3_length: 14; j_call: TRBJ2-2; v_call: TRBV6-1; cdr3_nt: TGTGCCAGCCTGACGACAGGGGGAACCGGGGAGCTGTTTTTT; cdr3_aa: CASLTTGGTGELFF
d_call: NA; clone_size: NA; cdr3_length: 13; j_call: TRBJ2-7; v_call: TRBV10-3; cdr3_nt: TGTGCCTCCCAGGGCGGTTCTTCCTACGAGCAGTACTTC; cdr3_aa: CASQGGSSYEQYF
d_call: NA; clone_size: once; cdr3_length: 15; j_call: TRBJ1-6; v_call: TRBV19; cdr3_nt: TGTGCCAGTAGTATGGGTGGAAGTGGGAATTCACCCCTCCACTTT; cdr3_aa: CASSMGGSGNSPLHF
d_call: TRBD1; clone_size: NA; cdr3_length: 13; j_call: TRBJ1-6; v_call: TRBV2; cdr3_nt: TGTGCCAGCTCTTGGGACAGTAATTCACCCCTCCACTTT; cdr3_aa: CASSWDSNSPLHF
d_call: NA; clone_size: medium-sized; cdr3_length: 16; j_call: TRBJ1-6; v_call: TRBV5-5; cdr3_nt: TGTGCCAGCAGCTGGGGGCCGGGGAGCCTAAATTCACCCCTCCACTTT; cdr3_aa: CASSWGPGSLNSPLHF
d_call: TRBD1; clone_size: few; cdr3_length: 19; j_call: TRBJ1-1; v_call: TRBV28; cdr3_nt: TGTGCCAGCAGTTACCGGGACAGGGGGCTAACTGTTGGGAGCACTGAAGCTTTCTTT; cdr3_aa: CASSYRDRGLTVGSTEAFF
d_call: TRBD2; clone_size: once; cdr3_length: 19; j_call: TRBJ2-5; v_call: TRBV2; cdr3_nt: TGTGCCAGCAGAAGAGGGCCGGGACTAGCGGGGGGGCTCGGTGAGACCCAGTACTTC; cdr3_aa: CASRRGPGLAGGLGETQYF
d_call: NA; clone_size: NA; cdr3_length: 15; j_call: TRBJ1-2; v_call: TRBV2; cdr3_nt: TGTGCCAGCAGTGGCGGGACTCCTAGGAGCTATGGCTACACCTTC; cdr3_aa: CASSGGTPRSYGYTF
d_call: TRBD1; clone_size: NA; cdr3_length: 15; j_call: TRBJ1-2; v_call: TRBV5-1; cdr3_nt: TGCGCCAGCAGCTCAGCCGGACAGGGAGGCTATGGCTACACCTTC; cdr3_aa: CASSSAGQGGYGYTF
d_call: TRBD2; clone_size: NA; cdr3_length: 14; j_call: TRBJ2-7; v_call: TRBV7-9; cdr3_nt: TGTGCCAGCAGCCGCCGGGACTACCCCTACGAGCAGTACTTC; cdr3_aa: CASSRRDYPYEQYF
d_call: NA; clone_size: NA; cdr3_length: 15; j_call: TRBJ1-3; v_call: TRBV6-1; cdr3_nt: TGTGCCAGCAGTGAAGGTCGGACAGACGGAAACACCATATATTTT; cdr3_aa: CASSEGRTDGNTIYF
d_call: NA; clone_size: NA; cdr3_length: 15; j_call: TRBJ1-1; v_call: TRBV6-5; cdr3_nt: TGTGCCAGCAGTCCCGGAGGGGGGTTTACCTCTGAAGCTTTCTTT; cdr3_aa: CASSPGGGFTSEAFF
d_call: NA; clone_size: NA; cdr3_length: 15; j_call: TRBJ1-6; v_call: TRBV5-1; cdr3_nt: TGCGCCAGCACCTCCACAGGCATATCGGATTCACCCCTCCACTTT; cdr3_aa: CASTSTGISDSPLHF
d_call: NA; clone_size: NA; cdr3_length: 13; j_call: TRBJ2-5; v_call: TRBV9; cdr3_nt: TGTGCCAGCAGCGTAGAGGCAGGACGTGACCAGTACTTC; cdr3_aa: CASSVEAGRDQYF
d_call: TRBD2; clone_size: few; cdr3_length: 19; j_call: TRBJ2-1; v_call: TRBV14; cdr3_nt: TGTGCCAGCAGCCAAGTCCCGGGACTAGCGGGGGCCCCGTACAATGAGCAGTTCTTC; cdr3_aa: CASSQVPGLAGAPYNEQFF
d_call: NA; clone_size: NA; cdr3_length: 15; j_call: TRBJ2-1; v_call: TRBV19; cdr3_nt: TGTGCCAGTAGTACCTGGATTTCTTCTTACAATGAGCAGTTCTTC; cdr3_aa: CASSTWISSYNEQFF
d_call: NA; clone_size: NA; cdr3_length: 12; j_call: TRBJ1-5; v_call: TRBV12-5; cdr3_nt: TGTGCTAGTGGTTTGATAGATCAGCCCCAGCATTTT; cdr3_aa: CASGLIDQPQHF
d_call: NA; clone_size: NA; cdr3_length: 14; j_call: TRBJ2-5; v_call: TRBV5-4; cdr3_nt: TGTGCCAGCAGCTTGCGGGACTCCACAGAGACCCAGTACTTC; cdr3_aa: CASSLRDSTETQYF
d_call: TRBD1; clone_size: NA; cdr3_length: 15; j_call: TRBJ1-1; v_call: TRBV28; cdr3_nt: TGTGCCAGCAGCCTCCCCGGGACAGGGGATAGGTTGGCTTTCTTT; cdr3_aa: CASSLPGTGDRLAFF
d_call: TRBD1; clone_size: NA; cdr3_length: 15; j_call: TRBJ2-7; v_call: TRBV27; cdr3_nt: TGTGCCAGCAGTTCCCGGGACAGAATTTTATACGAGCAGTACTTC; cdr3_aa: CASSSRDRILYEQYF
d_call: NA; clone_size: NA; cdr3_length: 14; j_call: TRBJ2-1; v_call: TRBV7-9; cdr3_nt: TGTGCCAGCAGCCTAGCGAGCGGCTACAATGAGCAGTTCTTC; cdr3_aa: CASSLASGYNEQFF
d_call: TRBD1; clone_size: NA; cdr3_length: 14; j_call: TRBJ2-3; v_call: TRBV5-5; cdr3_nt: TGTGCCAGCAGCCTGGACAGGGCCACAGATACGCAGTATTTT; cdr3_aa: CASSLDRATDTQYF
d_call: TRBD2; clone_size: NA; cdr3_length: 12; j_call: TRBJ2-3; v_call: TRBV10-3; cdr3_nt: TGTGCCACGGGGGGTTTCTCAGATACGCAGTATTTT; cdr3_aa: CATGGFSDTQYF
d_call: TRBD1; clone_size: once; cdr3_length: 12; j_call: TRBJ1-6; v_call: TRBV10-3; cdr3_nt: TGTACCCTGGGACAGGGTGATTCACCCCTCCACTTT; cdr3_aa: CTLGQGDSPLHF
d_call: NA; clone_size: NA; cdr3_length: 20; j_call: TRBJ2-4; v_call: TRBV12-1; cdr3_nt: TGTGCCAGCAGCCCTCGAGGACAGCGGGGGAGCCTAGTCCACAAAAACATTCAGTACTTC; cdr3_aa: CASSPRGQRGSLVHKNIQYF
d_call: TRBD1; clone_size: NA; cdr3_length: 15; j_call: TRBJ1-1; v_call: TRBV19; cdr3_nt: TGTGCCAGTAGTCGAGAGGACAGGGCAAACACTGAAGCTTTCTTT; cdr3_aa: CASSREDRANTEAFF
d_call: TRBD2; clone_size: NA; cdr3_length: 15; j_call: TRBJ2-1; v_call: TRBV5-1; cdr3_nt: TGCGCCAGCAGCTTGGCCCAGCGGGGGTACAATGAGCAGTTCTTC; cdr3_aa: CASSLAQRGYNEQFF
d_call: TRBD1; clone_size: NA; cdr3_length: 16; j_call: TRBJ2-5; v_call: TRBV5-1; cdr3_nt: TGCGCCAGCAGCTTGGCCGGACAGGCGAGTGGGGAGACCCAGTACTTC; cdr3_aa: CASSLAGQASGETQYF
d_call: NA; clone_size: NA; cdr3_length: 16; j_call: TRBJ1-4; v_call: TRBV5-6; cdr3_nt: TGTGCCAGCAGCACGCCCCGGACAGCAACTAATGAAAAACTGTTTTTT; cdr3_aa: CASSTPRTATNEKLFF
d_call: NA; clone_size: NA; cdr3_length: 13; j_call: TRBJ2-1; v_call: TRBV7-9; cdr3_nt: TGTGCCAGCAGCCAGGGGGGCTACAATGAGCAGTTCTTC; cdr3_aa: CASSQGGYNEQFF
d_call: NA; clone_size: NA; cdr3_length: 13; j_call: TRBJ1-5; v_call: TRBV5-6; cdr3_nt: TGTGCCAGCAGGGGCCGGCACAATCAGCCCCAGCATTTT; cdr3_aa: CASRGRHNQPQHF
d_call: NA; clone_size: NA; cdr3_length: 14; j_call: TRBJ2-2; v_call: TRBV2; cdr3_nt: TGTGCCAGCAAAGGACAACTGAACACCGGGGAGCTGTTTTTT; cdr3_aa: CASKGQLNTGELFF
d_call: NA; clone_size: NA; cdr3_length: 12; j_call: TRBJ2-3; v_call: TRBV11-3; cdr3_nt: TGTGCCAGCAGCTTAGACACAGATACGCAGTATTTT; cdr3_aa: CASSLDTDTQYF
d_call: NA; clone_size: NA; cdr3_length: 16; j_call: TRBJ1-1; v_call: TRBV5-4; cdr3_nt: TGTGCCAGCAGCTTGGATGTGGGGTTGGGGAGCACTGAAGCTTTCTTT; cdr3_aa: CASSLDVGLGSTEAFF
d_call: NA; clone_size: NA; cdr3_length: 13; j_call: TRBJ2-2; v_call: TRBV6-5; cdr3_nt: TGTGCCAGCAGTTACTGGGGCACCGGGGAGCTGTTTTTT; cdr3_aa: CASSYWGTGELFF
d_call: TRBD2; clone_size: once; cdr3_length: 17; j_call: TRBJ2-3; v_call: TRBV9; cdr3_nt: TGTGCCAGCAGCGCCACCTTAGCGGGGGGGGGCACAGATACGCAGTATTTT; cdr3_aa: CASSATLAGGGTDTQYF
d_call: TRBD1; clone_size: once; cdr3_length: 12; j_call: TRBJ2-7; v_call: TRBV5-1; cdr3_nt: TGCGCCAGCAGCTGGACAGGGGAAGAGCAGTACTTC; cdr3_aa: CASSWTGEEQYF
d_call: NA; clone_size: NA; cdr3_length: 15; j_call: TRBJ2-5; v_call: TRBV5-4; cdr3_nt: TGTGCCAGCAGCTTGGGGGAGGCCCCTGATGAGACCCAGTACTTC; cdr3_aa: CASSLGEAPDETQYF
d_call: NA; clone_size: NA; cdr3_length: 15; j_call: TRBJ1-6; v_call: TRBV13; cdr3_nt: TGTGCCAGCAGCTTCCAAGGACGGGGTACATCACCCCTCCACTTT; cdr3_aa: CASSFQGRGTSPLHF
d_call: NA; clone_size: NA; cdr3_length: 14; j_call: TRBJ1-1; v_call: TRBV5-1; cdr3_nt: TGCGCCAGCAGCTTTGACGCTATGAACACTGAAGCTTTCTTT; cdr3_aa: CASSFDAMNTEAFF
d_call: NA; clone_size: NA; cdr3_length: 13; j_call: TRBJ2-7; v_call: TRBV7-9; cdr3_nt: TGTGCCAGCAGCCCCCAGGTCTCCCACGAGCAGTACTTC; cdr3_aa: CASSPQVSHEQYF
d_call: NA; clone_size: once; cdr3_length: 14; j_call: TRBJ1-1; v_call: TRBV6-1; cdr3_nt: TGTGCCAGCAGTGAAGTAGGGGCTAACACTGAAGCTTTCTTT; cdr3_aa: CASSEVGANTEAFF
d_call: NA; clone_size: NA; cdr3_length: 14; j_call: TRBJ1-4; v_call: TRBV5-1; cdr3_nt: TGCGCCAGCAGAAGGTTTGGGACTAATGAAAAACTGTTTTTT; cdr3_aa: CASRRFGTNEKLFF
d_call: TRBD1; clone_size: NA; cdr3_length: 14; j_call: TRBJ1-2; v_call: TRBV5-4; cdr3_nt: TGTGCCAGCAGCATACGACAGGGGGACTATGGCTACACCTTC; cdr3_aa: CASSIRQGDYGYTF
d_call: NA; clone_size: NA; cdr3_length: 11; j_call: TRBJ2-3; v_call: TRBV20-1; cdr3_nt: TGCAGTGGTTTTAGCACAGATACGCAGTATTTT; cdr3_aa: CSGFSTDTQYF
d_call: TRBD1; clone_size: few; cdr3_length: 14; j_call: TRBJ1-5; v_call: TRBV2; cdr3_nt: TGTGCCAGCAGTGAGGGGCAGGGGGCGCAGCCCCAGCATTTT; cdr3_aa: CASSEGQGAQPQHF
d_call: NA; clone_size: NA; cdr3_length: 13; j_call: TRBJ1-2; v_call: TRBV19; cdr3_nt: TGTGCCAGTAGTATTCATAGAGAGGTTGGCTACACCTTC; cdr3_aa: CASSIHREVGYTF
d_call: NA; clone_size: NA; cdr3_length: 13; j_call: TRBJ1-1; v_call: TRBV6-5; cdr3_nt: TGTGCCAGCAGTTACCGACAGTACACTGAAGCTTTCTTT; cdr3_aa: CASSYRQYTEAFF